This T cell receptor (beta chain) was captured by sequencing in a study of blood T cell repertoires in COVID-19. Study-wide context: Acute and convalescent COVID-19 samples came from the United States, Italy and Spain. Nucleic acid was either cDNA or gDNA, and it came from T cells, B-cell-depleted T cells, or PBMCs.

Original data processing: Reference gene primer amplification in the assay estimated nucleated cell counts. The repertoire was sequenced with immunoSEQ multiplex PCR; TCRdb's copy has only in-frame clones and lacks some. The V and J calls and clone size were taken over from that table, and D and trimming were inferred from the DNA. Among about 380,000 clones listed, around 85% were seen once. J lost 12 bases, V lost 6 bases, and 5 bases had no gene match. The CDR3 covers 12 residues. The sequenced sample was peripheral blood. The chain links TRBV12-3 or TRBV12-4 to TRBJ1-4, with 9 bases lining up with TRBD1. The receptor was isolated from a young woman with acute or convalescent COVID-19. The CDR3 region is CASSQNRGQLFF. Here the CDR3 DNA reads TGTGCCAGCAGCCAAAACAGGGGGCAACTGTTTTTT.